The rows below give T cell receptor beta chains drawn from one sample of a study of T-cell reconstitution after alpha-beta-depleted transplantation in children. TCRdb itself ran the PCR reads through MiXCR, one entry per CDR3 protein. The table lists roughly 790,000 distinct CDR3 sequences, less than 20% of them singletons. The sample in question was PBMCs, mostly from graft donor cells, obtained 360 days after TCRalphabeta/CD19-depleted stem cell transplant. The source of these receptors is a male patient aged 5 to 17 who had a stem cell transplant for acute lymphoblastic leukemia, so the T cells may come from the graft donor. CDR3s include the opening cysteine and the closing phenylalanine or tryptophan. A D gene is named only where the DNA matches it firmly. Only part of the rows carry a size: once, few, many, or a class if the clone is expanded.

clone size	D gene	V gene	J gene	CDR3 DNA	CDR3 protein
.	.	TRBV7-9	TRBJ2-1	TGTGCCACCTTCAACGGTGGACATTTTATAAATGAGCAGTTCTTC	CATFNGGHFINEQFF
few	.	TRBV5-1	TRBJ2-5	TGCGCCAGCAGCTTGTGGAGGGATGCGGAGACCCAGTACTTC	CASSLWRDAETQYF
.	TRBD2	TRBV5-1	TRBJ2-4	TGCGCCAGCAGCGTCGGACTAGCAGCTATGGACATTCAGTACTTC	CASSVGLAAMDIQYF
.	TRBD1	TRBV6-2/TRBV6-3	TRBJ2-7	TGTGCCAGCAGTTACGAGGGGGCTTTCGCCTACGAGCAGTACTTC	CASSYEGAFAYEQYF
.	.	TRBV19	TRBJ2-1	TGTGCCAGTAGTATCTCCGACCGGTCCGTCTTC	CASSISDRSVF
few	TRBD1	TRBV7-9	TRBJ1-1	TGTGCCAGCACCAATAGGCGACAGGGGAAAAACACTGAAGCTTTCTTT	CASTNRRQGKNTEAFF
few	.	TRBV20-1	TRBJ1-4	TGCAGTGCTAAGGGGTTGGGTGAAAAACTGTTTTTT	CSAKGLGEKLFF
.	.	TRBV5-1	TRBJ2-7	TGCGCCAGCAGCGTTGGAAACCTCAACTACGAGCAGTACTTC	CASSVGNLNYEQYF
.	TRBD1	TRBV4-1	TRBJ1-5	TGCGCCAGCAGAAACCGGGACAGGGTTGGACAGCCCCAGCATTTT	CASRNRDRVGQPQHF
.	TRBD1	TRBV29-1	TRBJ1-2	TGCAGCGCAGAGACAGGGTCCTATGGCTACACCTTC	CSAETGSYGYTF
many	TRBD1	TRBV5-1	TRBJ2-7	TGCGCCAGCAGCCTCGGACAGGGGGGGACCTACGAGCAGTACTTC	CASSLGQGGTYEQYF
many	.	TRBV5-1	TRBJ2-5	TGCGCCAGCAGCCAGTACCAAGAGACCCAGTACTTC	CASSQYQETQYF
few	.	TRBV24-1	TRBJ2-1	TGTGCCACTGGGGGGCGGGAGAGTGGGGTCAATGAGCAGTTCTTC	CATGGRESGVNEQFF
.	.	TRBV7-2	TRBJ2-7	TGTGCCAGCAGCTTATCCGGCGCGGCGGGGTTCTCCTACGAGCAGTACTTC	CASSLSGAAGFSYEQYF
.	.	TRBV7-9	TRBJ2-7	TGTGCCAGCAGCTTTCTAACGGCTCGTAGCGAGCAGTACTTC	CASSFLTARSEQYF
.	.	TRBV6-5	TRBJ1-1	TGTGCCAGCAGAGGGGACACTGAAGCTTTCTTT	CASRGDTEAFF
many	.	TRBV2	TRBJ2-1	TGTGCCAGCAGAGGGGGTGGGGACACCGGCGATGAGCAGTTCTTC	CASRGGGDTGDEQFF
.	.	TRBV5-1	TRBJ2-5	TGCGCCAGCAGCTTTAACGGATGGCAAGAGACCCAGTACTTC	CASSFNGWQETQYF
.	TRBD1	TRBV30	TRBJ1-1	TGTGCCTGGAGTGAGACAGGGCAGTCTGAAGCTTTCTTT	CAWSETGQSEAFF
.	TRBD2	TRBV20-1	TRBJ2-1	TGCAGTGCTAGAGATCAAGGCGGGAGGGCCACCTACAATGAGCAGTTCTTC	CSARDQGGRATYNEQFF
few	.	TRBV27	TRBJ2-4	TGTGCCAGCAGTTTAATTAACCACCCAAAAAACATTCAGTACTTC	CASSLINHPKNIQYF
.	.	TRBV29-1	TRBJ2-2	TGCAGCGTTGAAGAGCCGCTGGCTAACACCGGGGAGCTGTTTTTT	CSVEEPLANTGELFF
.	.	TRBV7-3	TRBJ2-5	TGTGCCAGCAGTTTGGGCCCAAAGGACCGAGGGGAGACCCAGTACTTC	CASSLGPKDRGETQYF
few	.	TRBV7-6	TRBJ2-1	TGTGCCAGCAGCTCGATACCGGGGGCTACTAAAGGCCCAAACAATGAGCAGTTCTTC	CASSSIPGATKGPNNEQFF
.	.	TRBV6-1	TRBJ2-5	TGTGCCAGCAGCCTACCGGGACGACAGACCCAGTACTTC	CASSLPGRQTQYF
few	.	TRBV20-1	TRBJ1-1	TGCAGTGCTACGACCGGGAAGAACACTGAAGCTTTCTTT	CSATTGKNTEAFF
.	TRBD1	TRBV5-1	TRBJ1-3	TGCGCCAGCAGCTGGGGGGACAGGGCGGACGGAAACACCATATATTTT	CASSWGDRADGNTIYF
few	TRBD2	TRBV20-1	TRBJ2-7	TGCAGTGCAGACGGACTAGCGGCTACCTACGAGCAGTACTTC	CSADGLAATYEQYF
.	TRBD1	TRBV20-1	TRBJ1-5	TGCAGCGCTAGACGGGGACAGGGGGTGCTGGGCAATCAGCCCCAGCATTTT	CSARRGQGVLGNQPQHF
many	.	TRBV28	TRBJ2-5	TGTGCCAGCAAAGAACCCAGCGTCTGGGAGACCCAGTACTTC	CASKEPSVWETQYF
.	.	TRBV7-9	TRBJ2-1	TGTGCCAGCAGCTTAAATCGGGCCGACGATGAGCAGTTCTTC	CASSLNRADDEQFF
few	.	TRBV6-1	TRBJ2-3	TGTGCCAGCAACCAAATAGCGGTCACAGATACGCAGTATTTT	CASNQIAVTDTQYF
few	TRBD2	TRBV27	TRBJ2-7	TGTGCCAGCAGTTTTTCGGGACTAGCGGGATCGTACGAGCAGTACTTC	CASSFSGLAGSYEQYF
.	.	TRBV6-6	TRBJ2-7	TGTGCCAGCAGTGGGGACAAACCCTACGAGCAGTACTTC	CASSGDKPYEQYF
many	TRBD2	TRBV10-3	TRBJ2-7	TGTGCCATCGGATTAGCGGGACCTTCCTACGAGCAGTACTTC	CAIGLAGPSYEQYF
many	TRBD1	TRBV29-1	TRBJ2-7	TGCAGCGTTCTCTGGGACAGGAACTACGAGCAGTACTTC	CSVLWDRNYEQYF
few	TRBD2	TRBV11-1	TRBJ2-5	TGTGCCAGCAGCCCGCAACTCGGGACTAGCGGTTTAGAAGAGACCCAGTACTTC	CASSPQLGTSGLEETQYF
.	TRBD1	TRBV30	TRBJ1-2	TGTGCCTGGAGTGTAAGCAGGGGGCTAGGTGGCTACACCTTC	CAWSVSRGLGGYTF
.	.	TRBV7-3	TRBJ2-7	TGTGCCAGCAGCTTAACGGTGACAGACTCCTACGAGCAGTACTTC	CASSLTVTDSYEQYF
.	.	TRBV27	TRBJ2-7	TGTGCCAGCAGTTTGCAACATACTTACGAGCAGTACTTC	CASSLQHTYEQYF
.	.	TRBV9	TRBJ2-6	TGTGCCAGCAGCGGCCGGGCACCAGCCCTCTCTGGGGCCAACGTCCTGACTTTC	CASSGRAPALSGANVLTF
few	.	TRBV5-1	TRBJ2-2	TGCGCCAGCAGCTCTGCAGGGAGCACCGGGGAGCTGTTTTTT	CASSSAGSTGELFF
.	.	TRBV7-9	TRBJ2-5	TGTGCCAGCAGCTCAGCTGTCGGACTGAGCGGGACCCAGTACTTC	CASSSAVGLSGTQYF
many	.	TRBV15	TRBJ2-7	TGTGCCACCAGCAGAGATCGGGGAGGCTCCTACGAGCAGTACTTC	CATSRDRGGSYEQYF
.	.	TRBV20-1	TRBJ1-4	TGCAGTGCTAGAACTCACAGGGTTGGAAAACTGTTTTTT	CSARTHRVGKLFF
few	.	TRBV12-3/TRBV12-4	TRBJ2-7	TGTGCCAGCAGTTTATTCCCGGACCCCCAGTACTTC	CASSLFPDPQYF
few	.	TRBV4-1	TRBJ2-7	TGCGCCAGCAGCCAAGATCCAGGATCCGAGCAGTACTTC	CASSQDPGSEQYF
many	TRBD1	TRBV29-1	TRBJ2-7	TGCAGCGTTGATTTAGGGGACAGACCGTCCTACGAGCAGTACTTC	CSVDLGDRPSYEQYF
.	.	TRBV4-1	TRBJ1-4	TGCGCCAGCAGCCAGGCCCCGGGCCTAAGAATAAATGAAAAACTGTTTTTT	CASSQAPGLRINEKLFF
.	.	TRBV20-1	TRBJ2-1	TGCAGTGCTAGACCCCCCGGGACTCAGCAGTTCTTC	CSARPPGTQQFF
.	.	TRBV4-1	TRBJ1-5	TGCGCCAGCAGCCTCAAAGCCGGGCCCAATCAGCCCCAGCATTTT	CASSLKAGPNQPQHF
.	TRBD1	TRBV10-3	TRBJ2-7	TGTGCCATCGGGGGTCAGGGGGCATGGGAGCAGTACTTC	CAIGGQGAWEQYF
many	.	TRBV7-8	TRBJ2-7	TGTGCCAGCAGCCAAAGAGGGGGAAGCGAGCAGTACTTC	CASSQRGGSEQYF
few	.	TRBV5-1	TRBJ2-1	TGCGCCAGCAGCTTGGCCGAGGACTACAATGAGCAGTTCTTC	CASSLAEDYNEQFF
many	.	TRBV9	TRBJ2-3	TGTGCCAGCAGCGTAACGACAGATACGCAGTATTTT	CASSVTTDTQYF